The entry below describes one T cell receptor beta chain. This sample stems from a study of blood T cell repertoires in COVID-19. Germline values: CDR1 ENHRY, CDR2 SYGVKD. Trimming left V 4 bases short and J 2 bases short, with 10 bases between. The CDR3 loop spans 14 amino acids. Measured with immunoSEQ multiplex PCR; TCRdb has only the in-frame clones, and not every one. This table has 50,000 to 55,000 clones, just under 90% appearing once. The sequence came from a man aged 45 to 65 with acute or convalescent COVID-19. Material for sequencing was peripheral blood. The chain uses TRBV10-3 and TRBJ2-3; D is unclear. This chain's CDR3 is CAISGAAYTDTQYF. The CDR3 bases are TGTGCCATCAGTGGTGCCGCGTACACAGATACGCAGTATTTT.